These 9 T cell receptor beta chains originate from one sample sequenced in a study of cytomegalovirus exposure and HLA in healthy donors. 60 Vbeta and 13 Jbeta primers were used in PCR. Here immunoSEQ multiplex PCR was the method, and the copy in TCRdb shows in-frame clones only, minus some. Of roughly 120,000 clones in the sample, nearly 65% were seen once. Sequencing was performed on PBMCs. These receptors came from a middle-aged man in good health and CMV-seropositive.

The gene calls are TRBV5-4 and TRBJ2-1, with 7 bases aligning to TRBD2. The CDR3 consists of 15 residues. Germline CDR1 SGHNT, CDR2 YYREEE (reference sequence). Trimming at V came to 4 bases and at J to 0 bases, leaving 4 bases not matched to a gene. The CDR3 coding sequence is TGTGCCAGCAGCCGCGGGGGAAGCTCCTACAATGAGCAGTTCTTC. Residues: CASSRGGSSYNEQFF.

This chain joins TRBV18 and TRBJ2-7; D gene unclear. The CDR3 totals 15 residues. Trimming stripped 0 bases from V and 3 bases from J, with 12 bases between. CDR1 is KGHSH, CDR2 LQKENI, per germline. DNA of the CDR3: TGTGCCAGCTCACCACCCGCGAGGTCGGGCTACGAGCAGTACTTC. This sequence encodes CASSPPARSGYEQYF.

There are a few counts of this clone. This chain links TRBV9 with TRBJ2-3; D unresolved. This CDR3 contains 14 residues. V was cut by 0 bases and J by 1 base, with 6 bases left in between. Germline CDR1 reads SGDLS; CDR2 reads YYNGEE. The CDR3 region is CASSVGLGTDTQYF. In nucleotides, the CDR3 is TGTGCCAGCAGCGTAGGGCTAGGCACAGATACGCAGTATTTT.

The rearrangement joins TRBV19 to TRBJ1-1; D is undetermined. The germline V gene has CDR1 LNHDA and CDR2 SQIVND (reference sequence). This CDR3 region has 13 residues. V shed 5 bases and J shed 3 bases, with 10 bases lying between them. CDR3 in amino acids: CASSSLGDTEAFF. CDR3 in DNA: TGTGCCAGTAGTTCCCTCGGGGACACTGAAGCTTTCTTT.

The V call is TRBV2, the J call TRBJ2-7, with 8 positions matching TRBD1. Germline V gives CDR1 SNHLY, CDR2 FYNNEI. The V gene end was trimmed by 10 bases and the J gene end by 6 bases; junction bases not matched to a gene: 8. The CDR3 runs to 12 residues. The CDR3: CATRTGGSEQYF. CDR3 DNA sequence: TGTGCCACTCGTACAGGGGGAAGCGAGCAGTACTTC.

V is TRBV7-2 and J is TRBJ1-1; 8 positions agree with TRBD1. V lost 5 bases and J lost 1; bases outside the gene matches: 3. Germline V gives CDR1 SGHTA, CDR2 FQGNSA. CDR3 length: 14 amino acids. CDR3 nucleotides: TGTGCCAGCAGCACCGGACAGGGGAACACTGAAGCTTTCTTT. Its translation: CASSTGQGNTEAFF.

The chain is built from TRBV5-6 and TRBJ1-2; the D is unclear. The length of the CDR3 is 13 residues. Trimming pared 3 bases from V and 3 bases from J, leaving 9 bases between. Germline V gene data show CDR1 as SGHDT and CDR2 as YYEEEE. The CDR3 here is CASSSGGDYGYTF. As DNA, the CDR3 is TGTGCCAGCAGCTCCGGCGGGGACTATGGCTACACCTTC.

The chain links TRBV11-2 to TRBJ2-1; 7 bases fit TRBD2. V lost 6 bases, J lost 0 bases, and 14 bases stayed unmatched. This CDR3 contains 18 residues. Germline assignment: CDR1 SGHAT and CDR2 FQNNGV. The CDR3 nucleotides read TGTGCCAGCAGTTCGTTCCCTGCTAGCGGACTCTCCTACAATGAGCAGTTCTTC. Translating gives CASSSFPASGLSYNEQFF. Full variable domain (outside the CDR3, taken from reference TRBV11-2 and TRBJ2-1): EAGVAQSPRYKIIEKRQSVAFWCNPISGHATLYWYQQILGQGPKLLIQFQNNGVVDDSQLPKDRFSAERLKGVDSTLKIQPAKLEDSAVYLCASSSFPASGLSYNEQFFGPGTRLTVL.

CDR3 DNA sequence: TGTGCCAGCAACCACGGTAGCGGGGGACAGCAAGAGACCCAGTACTTC. It yields the protein CASNHGSGGQQETQYF. This chain uses TRBV7-2 with TRBJ2-5, with TRBD2 matching 9 bases. Germline values: CDR1 SGHTA, CDR2 FQGNSA. This CDR3 region has 16 residues. V lost 7 bases to trimming and J lost 2 bases; unmatched junction nucleotides: 11.